These 30 T cell receptor beta chains were sequenced from one sample in a study of PD-1 blockade in classical Hodgkin lymphoma. Indicated time point: newly diagnosed, previously untreated cHL patient sample. Only in-frame clones appear in the TCRdb table, and some are missing; sequencing was by immunoSEQ multiplex PCR. The sample gives around 26,000 clones, nearly 95% of which show up once; about 3.9% is in the top ten. The sample comprised peripheral blood mononuclear cells (PBMCs). The receptors were sampled from a human donor with classical Hodgkin lymphoma.

The rearrangement joins TRBV7-9 to TRBJ1-2; possible D gene TRBD1, 6 bases. Germline CDR1 SEHNR, CDR2 FQNEAQ (reference sequence). There are 11 residues in the CDR3. The V and J ends lost 3 bases and 9 bases respectively, with 8 bases between them. The chain's CDR3 is CASSFGDSYTF. CDR3 DNA sequence: TGTGCCAGCAGCTTTGGGGACAGCTACACCTTC.

The chain combines TRBV7-2 with TRBJ2-7, with D perhaps TRBD1 (5 bases). V was pared by 4 bases and J by 4 bases, with 14 bases between. The germline V gene has CDR1 SGHTA and CDR2 FQGNSA. This CDR3 comprises 14 residues. The CDR3 loop reads CASSSLREEYEQYF. The CDR3 nucleotides are TGTGCCAGCAGCTCCCTCAGGGAAGAGTACGAGCAGTACTTC.

The J gene is TRBJ2-5, the V gene TRBV7-9, with 10 nucleotides matching TRBD1. Per germline, CDR1 SEHNR and CDR2 FQNEAQ (reference sequence). CDR3 length equals 15 residues. The J segment lost 2 bases and the V segment lost 2 bases, leaving 2 bases of the junction unmatched. DNA of the CDR3: TGTGCCAGCAGCTTACGGACAGGGGGGCAAGAGACCCAGTACTTC. Amino acids: CASSLRTGGQETQYF.

The CDR3 DNA reads as TGCGCCAGCAGCTTGGTTCAGGCCAACTATGGCTACACCTTC. It encodes CASSLVQANYGYTF. V usage is TRBV5-1 and J usage is TRBJ1-2, with no clear D. Germline V gene lookup returns CDR1 SGHRS and CDR2 YFSETQ. The CDR3 runs 14 residues. Trimming left V 0 bases short and J 2 bases short, with 8 bases between.

The rearrangement uses TRBV7-2 and TRBJ1-4; D remains ambiguous. This CDR3 is 14 amino acids long. Germline-derived CDR1 and CDR2 are SGHTA and FQGNSA. The ends were cut back, 5 bases at V and 8 bases at J, with 15 bases in the middle. Written as DNA, the CDR3 is TGTGCCAGCAGCCCCCCCGGACCATGGGAAAAACTGTTTTTT. Encoded protein: CASSPPGPWEKLFF.

V usage is TRBV11-3 and J usage is TRBJ2-2, with D perhaps matching TRBD1 (6 bases). The V end lost 3 bases, the J end lost 5 bases, and 13 bases lay between the germline ends. CDR3 size: 15 residues. The germline CDR1 and CDR2 sequences are SGHNT and YENEEA. CDR3 loop: CASSFPPGTTGELFF. The CDR3 DNA reads as TGTGCCAGCAGCTTCCCCCCTGGGACAACCGGGGAGCTGTTTTTT.

This rearrangement joins TRBV28 to TRBJ2-7; maybe TRBD2 (6 bases). In germline, CDR1 is MDHEN, CDR2 SYDVKM. The CDR3 spans 17 residues. V was shortened by 5 bases and J by 4 bases, with 24 bases between the two germline ends. CDR3 loop: CASSPAPGLPDGYEQYF. The CDR3 DNA reads as TGTGCCAGCAGTCCCGCCCCGGGACTCCCGGACGGATACGAGCAGTACTTC.

The chain joins TRBV15 to TRBJ2-3; D might be TRBD2 (5 bases). CDR3 length equals 15 residues. Germline CDR1 is LNHNV and CDR2 is YYDKDF (reference sequence). The germline V and J ends were trimmed by 0 bases and 2 bases, with 9 bases remaining between them. CDR3 amino acids: CATSRDSGITDTQYF. CDR3 DNA sequence: TGTGCCACCAGCAGAGATTCGGGGATCACAGATACGCAGTATTTT.

The J gene is TRBJ2-2, the V gene TRBV5-1; perhaps TRBD1 as D (5 bases). The CDR3 has 16 residues. The V gene lost 4 bases and the J gene lost 3 bases, with 16 bases spanning the gap. Looked up from germline, CDR1 is SGHRS and CDR2 is YFSETQ. CDR3 protein: CASSIEPQGDTGELFF. The CDR3 DNA is TGCGCCAGCAGCATAGAACCTCAGGGTGACACCGGGGAGCTGTTTTTT.

The V and J genes are TRBV2 and TRBJ1-4; D is unclear. This CDR3 spans 13 amino acids. CDR1 is SNHLY, CDR2 FYNNEI, per germline. Trimming cost V 4 bases and J 4 bases, with 7 bases left between them. In DNA form, the CDR3 reads TGTGCCAGCAGTGGCGGCTTTAATGAAAAACTGTTTTTT. This sequence encodes CASSGGFNEKLFF.

The chain joins TRBV27 to TRBJ1-6; D unclear. Per germline, CDR1 MNHEY and CDR2 SMNVEV (reference sequence). This CDR3 region has 14 residues. Trimming took 0 bases from V and 6 from J, leaving 6 bases between them. The CDR3 DNA sequence: TGTGCCAGCAGTTTATCGGGGTTTAATTCACCCCTCCACTTT. This gives the protein CASSLSGFNSPLHF.

This chain's CDR3 is CAWSVGYEQYF. Written as DNA, the CDR3 is TGTGCCTGGAGTGTGGGGTACGAGCAGTACTTC. This chain links TRBV30 with TRBJ2-7; D gene ambiguous. Germline-derived CDR1 and CDR2 are GTSNPN and SVGIG (reference sequence). CDR3 length equals 11 residues. The V and J ends lost 0 bases and 4 bases respectively, with 4 bases between them.

The V call is TRBV7-9, the J call TRBJ1-1; D remains unclear. Trimming shortened V by 1 base and J by 6 bases, and 6 bases separated the two germline ends. Germline V gene data show CDR1 as SEHNR and CDR2 as FQNEAQ (reference sequence). This CDR3 is 12 amino acids long. CDR3 in DNA: TGTGCCAGCAGCTTAGTGGGTCCTGAAGCTTTCTTT. Protein sequence: CASSLVGPEAFF.

This chain uses TRBV2 with TRBJ2-3; 7 bases map to TRBD1. CDR1 and CDR2 (germline): SNHLY, FYNNEI. CDR3 length: 15 residues. Trimming removed 6 bases from V and 4 bases from J; junction bases left unmatched: 10. CDR3 sequence reads: CASSDRAQRPDTQYF. The CDR3, as DNA: TGTGCCAGCAGCGACAGGGCCCAAAGACCAGATACGCAGTATTTT.

The chain employs TRBV7-6 and TRBJ2-1; D is possibly TRBD1 (6 bases). The CDR3 runs to 14 residues. The germline V and J ends were trimmed by 2 bases and 7 bases, with 12 bases remaining between them. Germline CDR1 reads SGHVS; CDR2 reads FNYEAQ. The CDR3 sequence: CASSLPGAQNEQFF. The CDR3 DNA reads TGTGCCAGCAGCTTACCAGGGGCCCAAAATGAGCAGTTCTTC.

The J gene is TRBJ2-7, the V gene TRBV5-6, with D perhaps matching TRBD1 or TRBD2 (7 bases each). V was clipped by 1 base and J by 0 bases, with 14 bases between them. This CDR3 contains 16 residues. In germline, CDR1 is SGHDT, CDR2 YYEEEE. Here the CDR3 reads CASSLRAGQSSYEQYF. CDR3 nucleotide sequence: TGTGCCAGCAGCTTGAGAGCGGGACAGAGCTCCTACGAGCAGTACTTC. The full variable domain, completed using reference TRBV5-6 and TRBJ2-7, is DAGVTQSPTHLIKTRGQQVTLRCSPKSGHDTVSWYQQALGQGPQFIFQYYEEEERQRGNFPDRFSGHQFPNYSSELNVNALLLGDSALYLCASSLRAGQSSYEQYFGPGTRLTVT.

The V gene is TRBV13, the J gene TRBJ1-1; D is unclear. CDR1 and CDR2 from the germline V gene are PRHDT and FYEKMQ (reference sequence). V lost 6 bases to trimming and J lost 5 bases, with 10 bases between them. The CDR3 extends over 12 amino acids. The DNA of the CDR3 is TGTGCCAGCAGTCGAGGAGGGACTGAAGCTTTCTTT. Its protein product is CASSRGGTEAFF.

The J gene is TRBJ2-1, the V gene TRBV2, with 13 nucleotides matching TRBD2. Germline loops: CDR1 SNHLY, CDR2 FYNNEI. With V trimmed by 6 bases and J by 5 bases, 10 bases remained unmatched. CDR3 length: 17 amino acids. Written as DNA, the CDR3 is TGTGCCAGCAGGACCCCGGGACTAGCGGGATTGAACAATGAGCAGTTCTTC. The encoded protein is CASRTPGLAGLNNEQFF.

The chain recombines TRBV7-6 with TRBJ2-3; 9 positions agree with TRBD2. The CDR3 loop spans 17 amino acids. Germline V gives CDR1 SGHVS, CDR2 FNYEAQ. V lost 1 base, J lost 6 bases, and 11 bases stayed unmatched. The DNA for the CDR3 is TGTGCCAGCAGCTTAGGTAGCGGGGGCACGGGGTCCGATACGCAGTATTTT. It yields the protein CASSLGSGGTGSDTQYF.

The gene calls are TRBV30 and TRBJ2-7, with D maybe TRBD2 (6 bases). CDR3 length equals 12 residues. Trimming shortened V by 3 bases and J by 7 bases, and 13 bases separated the two germline ends. From germline, CDR1 is GTSNPN and CDR2 SVGIG (reference sequence). Written as DNA, the CDR3 is TGTGCCTGGAGCCCGCGGAGGGGTGAGCAGTACTTC. As protein: CAWSPRRGEQYF.

The chain couples TRBV7-2 to TRBJ2-3; no clear D. V lost 5 bases and J 4 bases, leaving 10 bases between the germline ends. CDR1 is SGHTA and CDR2 is FQGNSA in the germline V gene. The CDR3 is 13 residues long. Here the CDR3 DNA reads TGTGCCAGCAGCCCACAAAGGGCAGATACGCAGTATTTT. It specifies CASSPQRADTQYF.

V gene TRBV29-1 combines with J gene TRBJ2-3; D uncertain. The CDR3 length is 13 residues. Trimming took 4 bases from V and 2 from J, leaving 10 bases between them. Germline assignment: CDR1 SQVTM and CDR2 ANQGSEA. This chain's CDR3 is CSVVKRLTDTQYF. CDR3 nucleotide sequence: TGCAGCGTTGTTAAACGACTCACAGATACGCAGTATTTT.

This clone was picked up one time. This chain connects TRBV6-1 to TRBJ1-2; 7 nucleotides agree with TRBD1. The trim removed 4 bases at V and 7 bases at J, leaving 12 bases unmatched. The CDR3 is 15 residues long. Germline CDR1 reads MNHNS; CDR2 reads SASEGT. CDR3 residues: CASSVQQGPPRGYTF. The CDR3 DNA reads TGTGCCAGCAGTGTCCAACAGGGGCCACCTCGTGGCTACACCTTC.

The chain carries TRBV2 and TRBJ1-6; TRBD1 agrees at 7 bases. The CDR3 extends over 14 amino acids. Trimming cost V 6 bases and J 5 bases; bases outside gene matches: 4. Germline V CDR1 and CDR2: SNHLY, FYNNEI. CDR3 sequence: CASRTGLDNSPLHF. CDR3 coding DNA: TGTGCCAGCAGGACAGGGTTGGATAATTCACCCCTCCACTTT.

This chain links TRBV4-3 with TRBJ2-1; D tentatively fits TRBD1 or TRBD2 (6 bases each). Trimming shortened V by 2 bases and J by 6 bases, and 17 bases separated the two germline ends. From germline, CDR1 is LGHNA and CDR2 YSLEER. The CDR3 consists of 16 residues. CDR3 nucleotide sequence: TGCGCCAGCAGCCAAAGCCCGGGGGCGGGAATCAATGAGCAGTTCTTC. This sequence encodes CASSQSPGAGINEQFF.

This chain connects TRBV6-6 to TRBJ1-2, with unresolved D. CDR1 MNHNY and CDR2 SVGAGI come from the germline V gene (reference sequence). V was clipped by 5 bases and J by 1 base, with 8 bases between them. The CDR3 contains 13 residues. The DNA of the CDR3 is TGTGCCAGCAGTCCCCGGGGTAACTATGGCTACACCTTC. It yields the protein CASSPRGNYGYTF.

The rearrangement links TRBV14 to TRBJ1-6; possible D gene TRBD1, 5 bases. V shed 6 bases and J shed 10 bases, with 13 bases lying between them. The CDR3 extends over 13 amino acids. Germline assignment: CDR1 SGHDN and CDR2 FVKESK. CDR3 region: CASSTAGVSPLHF. CDR3 coding DNA: TGTGCCAGCAGTACCGCGGGGGTATCACCCCTCCACTTT.

The chain links TRBV6-1 to TRBJ2-7; D might be TRBD2 (9 bases). The CDR3 is made up of 14 amino acids. CDR1 MNHNS and CDR2 SASEGT come from the germline V gene. Trimming cost V 10 bases and J 5 bases, with 21 bases left between them. This CDR3 is CATAGGGGGDEQYF. In DNA, the CDR3 is TGTGCCACGGCAGGGGGCGGGGGGGGAGACGAGCAGTACTTC.

The chain employs TRBV19 and TRBJ2-2, with 13 bases fitting TRBD2. Germline trimming cut 9 bases from V and 3 bases from J; bases unmatched to any gene: 7. Germline lookup yields CDR1 LNHDA and CDR2 SQIVND (reference sequence). The CDR3 runs to 16 residues. The CDR3: CASDGLAGDDTGELFF. CDR3 bases: TGTGCCAGCGACGGACTAGCGGGAGATGACACCGGGGAGCTGTTTTTT.

This rearrangement joins TRBV4-3 to TRBJ2-1; 10 bases are shared with TRBD2. Germline CDR1 is LGHNA and CDR2 is YSLEER. The CDR3 contains 15 residues. Unmatched junction bases numbered 9, after V lost 5 bases and J lost 8 bases. The CDR3 loop is CASSSSGRTTHEQFF. DNA of the CDR3: TGCGCCAGCAGCTCTAGCGGGAGAACAACCCATGAGCAGTTCTTC.